This T cell receptor beta chain was documented in a study of T cell responses to AZD1222 COVID-19 vaccine. Study as a whole: Pooling of second doses given at about 4 or about 12 weeks was done.

Study outcomes and limitations: Regions left unmutated in variants are reportedly the target of nearly half of spike-specific TCRs. Donors were chiefly white British, with a greater number of females, and clonal diversity was perhaps underestimated.

Concerning this clone: Its antigen is not identified.

Some clones are missing from TCRdb's copy, which holds only in-frame ones; the method was immunoSEQ multiplex PCR. This sample has about 130,000 clones, with approximately 88% found just once. CDR1 and CDR2 (germline): SGHRS, YFSETQ. The ends were cut back, 7 bases at V and 4 bases at J, with 23 bases in the middle. This CDR3 region has 16 residues. The receptor was derived from an adult in good health. The chain carries TRBV5-1 and TRBJ1-2, with D possibly TRBD1 on 6 matching bases. This material consisted of peripheral blood, taken on day 0 of AZD1222 vaccination. CDR3 coding DNA: TGCGCCAGCGGAGAGGGGGGGGCGCGGCCCTCCTATGGCTACACCTTC. It encodes CASGEGGARPSYGYTF.